The entry below describes one T cell receptor beta chain. Its antigen is not identified. These data originate in a study of Graves' ophthalmopathy and Graves' hyperthyroidism. Study conclusions and caveats: Ophthalmopathy cases were distinguished from stable hyperthyroidism by a 13-signature model, reaching about 91% sensitivity and around 80% specificity.

This CDR3 spans 10 amino acids. V lost 6 bases and J 5 bases, leaving 7 bases between the germline ends. The V gene's germline CDR1 is DFQATT and CDR2 SNEGSKA (reference sequence). For repertoire sequencing, the TCR beta CDR3 regions were amplified from RNA transcripts. HTBI primers primed a first-round RT-PCR, and a second-round multiplex PCR followed. In TCRdb, the multiplex PCR reads were re-called with MiXCR into one record per CDR3 protein. The table lists about 620,000 distinct CDR3 sequences, about 20% of them singletons. The hyperthyroidism patients, aged 18 to 65, had been newly diagnosed, with under 2 months' duration.

The V call is TRBV20-1, the J call TRBJ2-5; D is uncertain. This receptor was obtained from a woman aged 18 to 35 with stable Graves' hyperthyroidism. Some clones in this sample may be carry-over from other donors' samples. The specimen was peripheral blood. The CDR3 nucleotides are TGCAGTGCCCTTGTTGAGACCCAGTACTTC. Its translation is CSALVETQYF.